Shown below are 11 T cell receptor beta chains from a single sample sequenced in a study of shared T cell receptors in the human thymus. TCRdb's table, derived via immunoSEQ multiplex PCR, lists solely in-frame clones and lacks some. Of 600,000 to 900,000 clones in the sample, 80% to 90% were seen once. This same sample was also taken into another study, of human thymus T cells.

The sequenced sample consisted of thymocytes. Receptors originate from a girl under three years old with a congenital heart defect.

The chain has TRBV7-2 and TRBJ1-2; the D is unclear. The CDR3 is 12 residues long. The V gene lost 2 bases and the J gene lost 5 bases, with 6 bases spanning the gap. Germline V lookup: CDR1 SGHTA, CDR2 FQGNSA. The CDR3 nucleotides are TGTGCCAGCAGCTTACGCACATATGGCTACACCTTC. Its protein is CASSLRTYGYTF.

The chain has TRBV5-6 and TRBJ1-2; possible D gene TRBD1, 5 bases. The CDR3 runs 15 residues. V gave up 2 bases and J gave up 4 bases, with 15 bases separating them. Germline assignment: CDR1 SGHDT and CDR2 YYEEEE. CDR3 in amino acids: CASSFPDPGGYGYTF. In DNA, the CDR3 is TGTGCCAGCAGCTTTCCCGACCCGGGGGGCTATGGCTACACCTTC.

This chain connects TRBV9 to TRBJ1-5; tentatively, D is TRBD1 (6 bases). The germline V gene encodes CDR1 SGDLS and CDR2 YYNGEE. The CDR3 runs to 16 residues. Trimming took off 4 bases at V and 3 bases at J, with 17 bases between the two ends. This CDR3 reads CASSPGHHGANQPQHF. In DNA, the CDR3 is TGTGCCAGCAGCCCGGGACATCATGGCGCCAATCAGCCCCAGCATTTT.

The DNA of the CDR3 is TGCAGCGTTGAGGGAGGACAGGACTACACTGAAGCTTTCTTT. Its translation: CSVEGGQDYTEAFF. The chain is built from TRBV29-1 and TRBJ1-1; TRBD1 agrees at 7 bases. The CDR3 sequence is 14 residues long. Germline CDR1 and CDR2: SQVTM and ANQGSEA. V shed 3 bases, J shed 3 bases, and the junction held 7 bases outside the gene matches.

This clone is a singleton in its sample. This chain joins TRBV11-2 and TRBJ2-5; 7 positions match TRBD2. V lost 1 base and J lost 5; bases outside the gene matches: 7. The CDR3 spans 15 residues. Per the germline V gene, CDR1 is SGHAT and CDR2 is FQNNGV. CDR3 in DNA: TGTGCCAGCAGCTTAGTCGGTAGGACTAGGGAGACCCAGTACTTC. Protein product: CASSLVGRTRETQYF.

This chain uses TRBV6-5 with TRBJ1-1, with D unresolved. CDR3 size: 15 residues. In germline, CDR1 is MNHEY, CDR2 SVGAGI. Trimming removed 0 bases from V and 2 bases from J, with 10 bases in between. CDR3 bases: TGTGCCAGCAGTTACTCGAACTATTTCAACACTGAAGCTTTCTTT. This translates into CASSYSNYFNTEAFF.

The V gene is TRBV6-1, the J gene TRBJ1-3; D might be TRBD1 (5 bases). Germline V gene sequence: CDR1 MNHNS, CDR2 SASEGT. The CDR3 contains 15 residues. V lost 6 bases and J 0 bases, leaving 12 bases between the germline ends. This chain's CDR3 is CASSRGVISGNTIYF. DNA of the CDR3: TGTGCCAGCAGCCGGGGGGTAATCTCTGGAAACACCATATATTTT.

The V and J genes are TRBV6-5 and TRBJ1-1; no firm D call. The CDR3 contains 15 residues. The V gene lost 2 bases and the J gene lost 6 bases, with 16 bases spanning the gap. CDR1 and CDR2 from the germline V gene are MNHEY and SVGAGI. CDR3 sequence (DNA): TGTGCCAGCAGTTACAAATTAGTACGGTGGTCTGAAGCTTTCTTT. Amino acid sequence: CASSYKLVRWSEAFF.

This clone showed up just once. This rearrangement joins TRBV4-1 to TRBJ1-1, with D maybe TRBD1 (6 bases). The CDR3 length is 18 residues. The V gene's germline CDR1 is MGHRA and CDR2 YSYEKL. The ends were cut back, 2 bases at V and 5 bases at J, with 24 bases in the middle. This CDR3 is CASSQPTGQSWQGTEAFF. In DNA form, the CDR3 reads TGCGCCAGCAGCCAACCAACAGGGCAAAGCTGGCAGGGGACTGAAGCTTTCTTT.

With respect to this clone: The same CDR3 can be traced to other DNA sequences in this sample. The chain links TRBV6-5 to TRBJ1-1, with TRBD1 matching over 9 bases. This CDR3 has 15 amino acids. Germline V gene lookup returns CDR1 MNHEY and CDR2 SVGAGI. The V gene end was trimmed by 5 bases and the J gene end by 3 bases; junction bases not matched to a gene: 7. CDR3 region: CASSTVDRGYTEAFF. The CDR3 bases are TGTGCCAGCAGTACGGTGGACAGGGGATACACTGAAGCTTTCTTT.

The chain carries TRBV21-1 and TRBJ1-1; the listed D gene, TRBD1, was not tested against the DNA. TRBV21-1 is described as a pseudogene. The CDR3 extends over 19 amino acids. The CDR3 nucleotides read TGTGCCAGCAGCAAAGGCGGGACAGGGGAAGTTGGTAAGAACACTGAAGCTTTCTTT. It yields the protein CASSKGGTGEVGKNTEAFF.